These 8 T cell receptor beta chains were sequenced from one sample in a study of blood T cell repertoires in COVID-19. Assay used: immunoSEQ multiplex PCR; TCRdb lists only in-frame clones, some missing. The data contain tens of thousands of clones, roughly 86% of them seen just once; the ten biggest clones take up about 14%. The sequenced material came from peripheral blood. The source of these receptors is a human donor in a cohort sampled during active COVID-19.

V usage is TRBV28 and J usage is TRBJ2-6; D is unclear. The V gene lost 6 bases and the J gene lost 3 bases, with 6 bases spanning the gap. Germline-derived CDR1 and CDR2 are MDHEN and SYDVKM. The CDR3 runs 13 residues. The CDR3 here is CASSLFGANVLTF. CDR3 coding DNA: TGTGCCAGCAGCCTCTTTGGGGCCAACGTCCTGACTTTC.

A few counts support this clone. The chain recombines TRBV10-1 with TRBJ2-7, with D perhaps matching TRBD2 (5 bases). Germline V gene sequence: CDR1 WNHNN, CDR2 SYGVQD (reference sequence). Trimming took off 0 bases at V and 4 bases at J, with 16 bases between the two ends. The CDR3 covers 16 residues. The CDR3 is CASSESPGLPPYEQYF. In nucleotides, the CDR3 is TGCGCCAGCAGTGAGTCCCCAGGACTCCCTCCATACGAGCAGTACTTC.

The V call is TRBV7-3, the J call TRBJ1-1; TRBD1 aligns across 7 bases. CDR3 length: 14 amino acids. Germline V gene sequence: CDR1 SGHTA, CDR2 FQGTGA. V lost 5 bases to trimming and J lost 0 bases; unmatched junction nucleotides: 3. CDR3 nucleotide sequence: TGTGCCAGCAGCCGGGGACAGATGAACACTGAAGCTTTCTTT. This gives the protein CASSRGQMNTEAFF.

The chain uses TRBV10-3 and TRBJ2-1; 7 bases map to TRBD2. This CDR3 contains 14 residues. The ends lost 2 bases at V and 5 bases at J; junction bases unmatched: 3. The V gene's germline CDR1 is ENHRY and CDR2 SYGVKD. The chain's CDR3 is CAISERDYNNEQFF. The DNA for the CDR3 is TGTGCCATCAGTGAGAGGGACTACAACAATGAGCAGTTCTTC.

This chain joins TRBV12-3 or TRBV12-4 and TRBJ2-7, with a tentative D call TRBD1 (6 bases). This CDR3 is built from 13 residues. Trimming took 8 bases from V and 6 from J, leaving 17 bases between them. Here the CDR3 reads CASADYRASEQYF. The CDR3 nucleotides are TGTGCCAGCGCAGACTACAGGGCTTCCGAGCAGTACTTC.

The gene calls are TRBV7-2 and TRBJ2-7; 10 positions match TRBD1. V lost 6 bases to trimming and J lost 4 bases; unmatched junction nucleotides: 15. The germline V gene encodes CDR1 SGHTA and CDR2 FQGNSA. The CDR3 is 17 residues long. CDR3 bases: TGTGCCAGCAGTTTATCAAGCCGGACAGGGGGACAGTACGAGCAGTACTTC. Protein: CASSLSSRTGGQYEQYF.

This clone was picked up a small number of times. The chain has TRBV15 and TRBJ2-7, with no clear D. Trimming cost V 0 bases and J 5 bases, with 17 bases left between them. The CDR3 is made up of 16 amino acids. CDR1 is LNHNV and CDR2 is YYDKDF in the germline V gene (reference sequence). The CDR3: CATSRDLFSLPHEQYF. CDR3 DNA sequence: TGTGCCACCAGCAGAGATCTATTCTCGTTGCCCCACGAGCAGTACTTC.

The rearrangement uses TRBV7-9 and TRBJ2-5; 7 bases map to TRBD1. The CDR3 has 14 amino acids. Per germline, CDR1 SEHNR and CDR2 FQNEAQ (reference sequence). The V gene end was trimmed by 5 bases and the J gene end by 6 bases; junction bases not matched to a gene: 9. The CDR3 loop reads CASSPGQFLQTQYF. The CDR3 DNA sequence: TGTGCCAGCAGCCCGGGACAGTTTTTGCAGACCCAGTACTTC.